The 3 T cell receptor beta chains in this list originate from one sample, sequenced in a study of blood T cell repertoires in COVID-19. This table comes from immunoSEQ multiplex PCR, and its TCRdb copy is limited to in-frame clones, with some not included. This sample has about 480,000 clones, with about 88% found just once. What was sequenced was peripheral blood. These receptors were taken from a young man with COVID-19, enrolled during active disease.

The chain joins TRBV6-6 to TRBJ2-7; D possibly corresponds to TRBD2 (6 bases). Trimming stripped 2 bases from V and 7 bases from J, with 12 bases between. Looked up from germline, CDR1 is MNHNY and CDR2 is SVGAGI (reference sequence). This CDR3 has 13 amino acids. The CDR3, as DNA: TGTGCCAGCAGTTACGGGACTGCAGTGGAGCAGTACTTC. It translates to CASSYGTAVEQYF.

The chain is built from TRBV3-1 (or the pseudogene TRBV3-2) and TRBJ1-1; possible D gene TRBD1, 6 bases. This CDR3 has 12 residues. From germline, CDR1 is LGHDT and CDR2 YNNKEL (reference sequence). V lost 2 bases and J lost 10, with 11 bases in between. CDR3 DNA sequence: TGTGCCAGCAGCCAAACAGGGAGTGGAGCTTTCTTT. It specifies CASSQTGSGAFF.

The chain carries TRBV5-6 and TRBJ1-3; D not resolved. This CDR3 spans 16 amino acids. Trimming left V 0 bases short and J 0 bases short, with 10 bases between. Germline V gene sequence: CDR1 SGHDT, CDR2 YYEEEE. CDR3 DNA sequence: TGTGCCAGCAGCTTGGATCTCAGGCTCTCTGGAAACACCATATATTTT. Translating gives CASSLDLRLSGNTIYF.